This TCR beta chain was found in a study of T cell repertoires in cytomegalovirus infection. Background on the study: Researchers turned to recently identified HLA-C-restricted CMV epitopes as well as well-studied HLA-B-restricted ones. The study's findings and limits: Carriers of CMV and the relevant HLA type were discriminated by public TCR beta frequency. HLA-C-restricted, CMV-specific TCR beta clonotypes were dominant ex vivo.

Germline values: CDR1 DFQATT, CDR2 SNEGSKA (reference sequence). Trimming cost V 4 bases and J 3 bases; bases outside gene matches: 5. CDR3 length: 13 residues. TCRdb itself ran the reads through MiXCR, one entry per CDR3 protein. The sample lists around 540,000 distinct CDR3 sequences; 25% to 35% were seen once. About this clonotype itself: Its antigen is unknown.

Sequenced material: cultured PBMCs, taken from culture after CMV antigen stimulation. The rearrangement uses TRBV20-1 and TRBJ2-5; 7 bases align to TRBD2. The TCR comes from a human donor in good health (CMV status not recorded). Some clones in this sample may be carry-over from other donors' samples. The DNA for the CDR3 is TGCAGTGCTACACCTAGCGGCAAAGAGACCCAGTACTTC. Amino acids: CSATPSGKETQYF.